The T cell receptor (beta chain) under discussion was sequenced for a study of Graves' ophthalmopathy and Graves' hyperthyroidism. On the study more broadly: Researchers obtained peripheral blood at initial diagnosis, before any treatment had begun.

Using RNA transcripts, the TCR beta CDR3 regions were amplified. Second-round multiplex PCR followed a first-round RT-PCR using HTBI primers. One entry per CDR3 protein results from TCRdb running MiXCR on the multiplex PCR reads. The sample has 200,000 to 250,000 distinct CDR3 sequences, about 22% seen once. This clonotype was recorded many times. This CDR3 has 19 residues. The V gene's germline CDR1 is ENHRY and CDR2 SYGVKD. The trim removed 4 bases at V and 4 bases at J, leaving 16 bases unmatched. For donors with ophthalmopathy, the disease showed moderate-to-severe activity, reached CAS ≥3 and NOSPECS ≥4, and had lasted under 3 months. Symptoms, serum thyroxine and TRAb, thyroid ultrasound, and orbital computed tomography formed the diagnostic basis. From fresh peripheral blood, roughly 11 ml in volume, the PBMCs were obtained.

The chain carries TRBV10-3 and TRBJ2-7; 13 bases line up with TRBD2. Material for sequencing was peripheral blood. This receptor was identified in a woman aged 45-65 years with Graves' ophthalmopathy. The CDR3 spells CAISVGGGTSGTPAYEQYF. The CDR3 DNA reads as TGTGCCATCAGTGTCGGGGGGGGGACTAGCGGGACGCCGGCGTACGAGCAGTACTTC.